The 27 T cell receptor beta chains reported below all come from one sample, sequenced in a study of control samples from healthy donors and cancer patients. Data came from immunoSEQ multiplex PCR; TCRdb stores just in-frame clones and leaves some out. The data contain under 450,000 clones, roughly 90% of them singletons. Sequencing used PBMCs. The receptors stem from a man aged 35-49 years with head and neck cancer.

The V and J genes are TRBV5-6 and TRBJ2-1; 9 bases are shared with TRBD1. The CDR3 length is 16 residues. The V gene's germline CDR1 is SGHDT and CDR2 YYEEEE. V shed 0 bases and J 9 bases; nucleotides not matched to a gene: 10. In DNA, the CDR3 is TGTGCCAGCAGCTTGGCGGGACAGGGCTACGAGAGTGAGCAGTTCTTC. Amino acid sequence: CASSLAGQGYESEQFF. The variable domain in full, with the rest retrieved from reference TRBV5-6 and TRBJ2-1, is DAGVTQSPTHLIKTRGQQVTLRCSPKSGHDTVSWYQQALGQGPQFIFQYYEEEERQRGNFPDRFSGHQFPNYSSELNVNALLLGDSALYLCASSLAGQGYESEQFFGPGTRLTVL.

V and J are TRBV30 and TRBJ2-7, with D unresolved. The CDR3 is 12 residues long. Germline CDR1 is GTSNPN and CDR2 is SVGIG (reference sequence). Between the trimmed V and J ends, which lost 2 bases and 3 bases, there was a span of 8 bases. The DNA of the CDR3 is TGTGCCTGGAGTCTAGTGGACTACGAGCAGTACTTC. Protein: CAWSLVDYEQYF.

This clone was picked up one time. The genes are TRBV4-2 and TRBJ2-1; D remains unclear. The germline CDR1 and CDR2 sequences are LGHNA and YNFKEQ. This CDR3 is 13 amino acids long. V gave up 2 bases and J gave up 7 bases, with 9 bases separating them. The CDR3 spells CASSQSPPNEQFF. CDR3 nucleotides: TGTGCCAGCAGCCAATCCCCGCCTAATGAGCAGTTCTTC.

The CDR3 protein is CASSSGGVDHGYTF. In DNA form, the CDR3 reads TGTGCCAGCAGTTCAGGGGGCGTGGATCATGGCTACACCTTC. The rearrangement joins TRBV27 to TRBJ1-2, with 8 bases lining up with TRBD1. V was pared by 4 bases and J by 6 bases, with 7 bases of the junction left unmatched. The CDR3 covers 14 residues. Germline values: CDR1 MNHEY, CDR2 SMNVEV (reference sequence).

The chain has TRBV6-6 and TRBJ2-1; no firm D call. This CDR3 is 12 amino acids long. Trimming removed 6 bases at V and 8 bases at J, with 11 bases between. Germline CDR1 and CDR2: MNHNY and SVGAGI (reference sequence). CDR3 amino acids: CASRSTEDEQFF. CDR3 bases: TGTGCCAGCAGATCTACAGAAGATGAGCAGTTCTTC.

This chain links TRBV14 with TRBJ2-7; D might be TRBD1 (6 bases). The CDR3 extends over 15 amino acids. Trimming left V 4 bases short and J 0 bases short, with 13 bases between. The germline CDR1 and CDR2 sequences are SGHDN and FVKESK. The CDR3 loop reads CASSPLTTGSYEQYF. The DNA of the CDR3 is TGTGCCAGCAGCCCCCTTACGACAGGCTCCTACGAGCAGTACTTC.

The V call is TRBV6-6, the J call TRBJ1-1; TRBD1 might be the D (5 bases). Trimming took off 7 bases at V and 1 base at J, with 10 bases between the two ends. Germline V gene sequence: CDR1 MNHNY, CDR2 SVGAGI (reference sequence). The CDR3 loop spans 13 amino acids. CDR3: CASTLQGNTEAFF. In DNA, the CDR3 is TGTGCCAGCACTCTCCAGGGGAACACTGAAGCTTTCTTT.

The chain links TRBV11-3 to TRBJ2-2, with 11 positions matching TRBD1. The CDR3 length is 16 residues. The germline V gene encodes CDR1 SGHNT and CDR2 YENEEA. Trimming took 4 bases from V and 7 from J; bases not matched to a gene: 8. CDR3 protein: CASSSRGQGADGELFF. The CDR3 bases are TGTGCCAGCAGCTCCCGCGGACAGGGGGCGGACGGGGAGCTGTTTTTT.

The V and J genes are TRBV19 and TRBJ1-5; possible D gene TRBD1, 5 bases. Germline CDR1 and CDR2: LNHDA and SQIVND (reference sequence). The CDR3 spans 17 residues. V lost 11 bases, J lost 4 bases, and 27 bases lay in between. The DNA of the CDR3 is TGTGCCTCGCGGAAGGGGCTAGAGGGAACGGGGAATCAGCCCCAGCATTTT. Residues: CASRKGLEGTGNQPQHF.

The chain couples TRBV6-5 to TRBJ2-7; TRBD2 matches at 11 bases. The J segment lost 0 bases and the V segment lost 2 bases, leaving 3 bases of the junction unmatched. The germline gives CDR1 MNHEY, CDR2 SVGAGI. This CDR3 spans 16 amino acids. The CDR3 loop is CASSYLGTSGSYEQYF. DNA for the CDR3: TGTGCCAGCAGTTACCTCGGGACTAGCGGCTCCTACGAGCAGTACTTC.

The chain joins TRBV18 to TRBJ1-4; D is perhaps TRBD1 (6 bases). This CDR3 region has 16 residues. The germline V gene encodes CDR1 KGHSH and CDR2 LQKENI. Deletions cut 6 bases from V and 0 bases from J, with 14 bases between. The CDR3 nucleotides are TGTGCCAGCTCCCCGGACAGACCTGCAACTAATGAAAAACTGTTTTTT. The encoded protein is CASSPDRPATNEKLFF.

The chain is built from TRBV11-1 and TRBJ1-1; D perhaps matches TRBD1 (6 bases). Germline V gene data show CDR1 as SGHAT and CDR2 as FQDESV (reference sequence). CDR3 length: 14 amino acids. Trimming took 2 bases from V and 9 from J, leaving 16 bases between them. CDR3 DNA: TGTGCCAGCAGCTTATCCCGACAGGCAGTAAAAGCTTTCTTT. This sequence encodes CASSLSRQAVKAFF.

This chain connects TRBV19 to TRBJ2-5, with 12 bases aligning to TRBD2. Germline V gene lookup returns CDR1 LNHDA and CDR2 SQIVND (reference sequence). The length of the CDR3 is 15 residues. J gave up 3 bases and V 4 bases, and 3 bases lay outside the gene matches. The CDR3 sequence is CASSTRTSGEETQYF. CDR3 bases: TGTGCCAGTAGTACCAGGACTAGCGGGGAAGAGACCCAGTACTTC.

This rearrangement joins TRBV4-2 to TRBJ2-1, with TRBD1 as a possible D gene (6 bases). V was trimmed by 9 bases and J by 4 bases, leaving 19 bases between them. Germline V CDR1 and CDR2: LGHNA, YNFKEQ. CDR3 length: 15 amino acids. CDR3 region: CARIYYGQLYNEQFF. CDR3 coding DNA: TGTGCCAGGATTTACTACGGACAGCTGTACAATGAGCAGTTCTTC.

V and J are TRBV28 and TRBJ2-3; 7 nucleotides match TRBD1. Trimming at V came to 6 bases and at J to 9 bases, leaving 3 bases not matched to a gene. The CDR3 spans 11 residues. Germline lookup yields CDR1 MDHEN and CDR2 SYDVKM. CDR3 DNA: TGTGCCAGCAGCTACAGGGGCACGCAGTATTTT. It codes for CASSYRGTQYF.

Only a few counts were recorded for this clone. V gene TRBV3-1 (or the pseudogene TRBV3-2) combines with J gene TRBJ2-7, with 7 bases matching TRBD1. The CDR3 has 13 amino acids. CDR1 is LGHDT, CDR2 YNNKEL, per germline (reference sequence). Germline trimming cut 0 bases from V and 7 bases from J; bases unmatched to any gene: 3. CDR3 loop: CASSQDRRGEQYF. CDR3 nucleotides: TGTGCCAGCAGCCAAGATCGCAGGGGGGAGCAGTACTTC.

V and J are TRBV27 and TRBJ2-5; 8 nucleotides line up with TRBD1. This CDR3 comprises 14 residues. Germline loops: CDR1 MNHEY, CDR2 SMNVEV (reference sequence). The V gene end was trimmed by 5 bases and the J gene end by 5 bases; junction bases not matched to a gene: 7. The CDR3 DNA follows: TGTGCCAGCAGTCCGGACAGGGTGACGGAGACCCAGTACTTC. Its protein is CASSPDRVTETQYF.

The chain couples TRBV6-2 or TRBV6-3 to TRBJ2-5, with TRBD1 as a possible D gene (6 bases). V was cut by 0 bases and J by 2 bases, with 10 bases left in between. CDR1 is MNHEY, CDR2 SVGEGT, per germline. The CDR3 totals 15 residues. DNA of the CDR3: TGTGCCAGCAGTTACTCGCTGACAGGTCAAGAGACCCAGTACTTC. Translating it yields CASSYSLTGQETQYF.

The chain joins TRBV6-5 to TRBJ2-7, with D perhaps TRBD2 (5 bases). This CDR3 spans 12 amino acids. Trimming removed 5 bases at V and 8 bases at J, with 13 bases between. Germline CDR1 and CDR2: MNHEY and SVGAGI. The CDR3 sequence is CASSPSSGKQYF. The DNA for the CDR3 is TGTGCCAGCAGTCCAAGCTCGGGGAAGCAGTACTTC.

The V gene is TRBV7-3, the J gene TRBJ1-6; D perhaps matches TRBD1 (6 bases). Germline assignment: CDR1 SGHTA and CDR2 FQGTGA. The length of the CDR3 is 14 residues. Trimming shortened V by 5 bases and J by 7 bases, and 12 bases separated the two germline ends. CDR3 bases: TGTGCCAGCAGCATGGACAGTGGGAATTCACCCCTCCACTTT. The encoded protein is CASSMDSGNSPLHF. Drawing the rest from reference TRBV7-3 and TRBJ1-6, the complete variable domain is GAGVSQTPSNKVTEKGKYVELRCDPISGHTALYWYRQSLGQGPEFLIYFQGTGAADDSGLPNDRFFAVRPEGSVSTLKIQRTERGDSAVYLCASSMDSGNSPLHFGNGTRLTVT.

Turning to this clone: Other nucleotide sequences from this sample produce the same CDR3. V is TRBV6-5 and J is TRBJ2-2; D gene uncertain. V was cut by 5 bases and J by 2 bases, with 3 bases left in between. The CDR3 contains 12 residues. Germline CDR1 MNHEY, CDR2 SVGAGI. The CDR3: CASSRNTGELFF. CDR3 sequence (DNA): TGTGCCAGCAGTAGAAACACCGGGGAGCTGTTTTTT.

V usage is TRBV21-1 and J usage is TRBJ2-1; the D call in the table, TRBD1, was not verified against the DNA. TRBV21-1 is shown as a pseudogene. CDR3 length equals 18 residues. The CDR3 loop is CASSDTTGLRESDNEQFF. CDR3 sequence (DNA): TGTGCCAGCAGCGACACGACAGGGCTAAGGGAGTCCGACAATGAGCAGTTCTTC.

The chain is built from TRBV10-3 and TRBJ1-1; 9 bases align to TRBD1. CDR1 is ENHRY and CDR2 is SYGVKD in the germline V gene. The CDR3 extends over 14 amino acids. J lost 11 bases, V lost 4 bases, and 11 bases had no gene match. As DNA, the CDR3 is TGTGCCATCAGTGGGTCTACTGACAGGGGGTTGGCTTTCTTT. Translating gives CAISGSTDRGLAFF.

The chain combines TRBV4-2 with TRBJ2-5; a possible D gene is TRBD2 (6 bases). There are 15 residues in the CDR3. V lost 1 base, J lost 2 bases, and 11 bases lay in between. Germline V gene sequence: CDR1 LGHNA, CDR2 YNFKEQ. The CDR3 loop reads CASSQVLAVQETQYF. Written as DNA, the CDR3 is TGTGCCAGCAGCCAAGTACTAGCAGTTCAAGAGACCCAGTACTTC.

The chain combines TRBV7-6 with TRBJ1-1; no definite D call. The length of the CDR3 is 14 residues. Germline V lookup: CDR1 SGHVS, CDR2 FNYEAQ. Trimming pared 5 bases from V and 3 bases from J, leaving 13 bases between. The CDR3 reads CASSPRAGYTEAFF. Here the CDR3 DNA reads TGTGCCAGCAGCCCAAGGGCCGGGTACACTGAAGCTTTCTTT.

The chain carries TRBV6-6 and TRBJ1-2, with 8 bases aligning to TRBD1. V shed 6 bases and J 4 bases; nucleotides not matched to a gene: 10. This CDR3 is built from 15 residues. The germline V gene encodes CDR1 MNHNY and CDR2 SVGAGI (reference sequence). The CDR3 region is CASRETGEGFYGYTF. CDR3 DNA: TGTGCCAGCAGGGAGACAGGGGAAGGGTTCTATGGCTACACCTTC.

The V gene is TRBV28, the J gene TRBJ2-5; D is undetermined. The V gene's germline CDR1 is MDHEN and CDR2 SYDVKM. V was pared by 3 bases and J by 5 bases, with 10 bases between. The CDR3 is 13 amino acids. The CDR3 loop is CASSFLGWETQYF. In DNA form, the CDR3 reads TGTGCCAGCAGTTTCTTGGGCTGGGAGACCCAGTACTTC.